The 27 T cell receptor beta chains below were found in one sample sequenced in a study of CD8+CD57+ T cells in acquired aplastic anemia. The template used for profiling TCR beta VDJ and CDR3 was genomic DNA. TCRdb reprocessed the reads with MiXCR, giving one entry per CDR3 protein. The sample lists under 350,000 distinct CDR3 sequences, about three fifths occurring once. By flow cytometry, patients selected for sequencing had shown an expansion of CD8+CD57+ cells. Sequencing was done on a sample of sorted CD4+, CD8+, or CD8+CD57+ T cells (not recorded which) from PBMCs. These TCRs come from a human donor with aplastic anemia.

V usage is TRBV9 and J usage is TRBJ2-7; unclear D gene. The CDR3 runs to 13 residues. Germline CDR1 reads SGDLS; CDR2 reads YYNGEE. Trimming shortened V by 2 bases and J by 3 bases, and 9 bases separated the two germline ends. CDR3 region: CASSVGSHYEQYF. DNA of the CDR3: TGTGCCAGCAGCGTGGGAAGCCACTACGAGCAGTACTTC.

There are a few counts of this clonotype. The gene calls are TRBV10-3 and TRBJ1-5; D may be TRBD1 (5 bases). V was pared by 0 bases and J by 0 bases, with 12 bases between. Germline V gene lookup returns CDR1 ENHRY and CDR2 SYGVKD. This CDR3 has 17 amino acids. The CDR3 loop is CAISESGGDPSNQPQHF. For the CDR3, the DNA is TGTGCCATCAGTGAGTCCGGAGGGGACCCTAGCAATCAGCCCCAGCATTTT.

This chain connects TRBV20-1 to TRBJ2-1; D uncertain. Trimming pared 6 bases from V and 6 bases from J, leaving 12 bases between. CDR1 is DFQATT, CDR2 SNEGSKA, per germline (reference sequence). This CDR3 has 12 residues. This CDR3 is CSAHHQRNEQFF. CDR3 bases: TGCAGTGCGCACCATCAGCGCAATGAGCAGTTCTTC.

The V call is TRBV15, the J call TRBJ2-7, with TRBD1 identical over 7 bases. Germline V gene data show CDR1 as LNHNV and CDR2 as YYDKDF (reference sequence). The CDR3 covers 15 residues. The V segment lost 0 bases and the J segment 2 bases; nucleotides outside the gene matches: 4. The CDR3 sequence: CATSREKGGPYEQYV. The CDR3, as DNA: TGTGCCACCAGCAGAGAAAAAGGGGGCCCCTACGAGCAGTACGTC.

The rearrangement links TRBV2 to TRBJ2-1; a possible D gene is TRBD1 (6 bases). Deletions cut 7 bases from V and 6 bases from J, with 16 bases between. Germline V gene data show CDR1 as SNHLY and CDR2 as FYNNEI. CDR3 size: 14 residues. CDR3 sequence (DNA): TGTGCCAGCAATAAGGGGGTAGGGGCCAATGAGCAGTTCTTC. Translating gives CASNKGVGANEQFF.

CDR3 loop: CATPSQGKDTEAFF. The CDR3 DNA reads as TGTGCCACCCCGTCCCAGGGGAAGGACACTGAAGCTTTCTTT. This sequence joins TRBV24-1 and TRBJ1-1; weak D call: TRBD1 (6 bases). This CDR3 comprises 14 residues. The germline V gene encodes CDR1 KGHDR and CDR2 SFDVKD. The V end lost 9 bases, the J end lost 3 bases, and 16 bases lay between the germline ends.

The CDR3 DNA reads TGTGCCACCAGTGATTTGAGGAGCGGGTCCTACGAGCAGTACTTC. Translating it yields CATSDLRSGSYEQYF. The V call is TRBV24-1, the J call TRBJ2-7; TRBD2 is a possible D gene (6 bases). Trimming removed 0 bases from V and 1 base from J, with 9 bases in between. The CDR3 length is 15 residues. Germline V gene lookup returns CDR1 KGHDR and CDR2 SFDVKD.

This clonotype was detected a few times. This chain links TRBV2 with TRBJ2-1; maybe TRBD1 (6 bases). V lost 5 bases, J lost 8 bases, and 10 bases lay in between. The germline gives CDR1 SNHLY, CDR2 FYNNEI. The CDR3 totals 12 residues. The CDR3 sequence is CASSPRGHEQFF. CDR3 nucleotide sequence: TGTGCCAGCAGTCCCAGGGGACATGAGCAGTTCTTC.

Notes on this clonotype: Without the conserved terminal phenylalanine or tryptophan, this CDR3 likely stems from a read error. The DNA is omitted, as the CDR3 cannot be located on it reliably, and the CDR3 follows TCRdb's listing. The rearrangement joins TRBV19 to TRBJ1-2. The CDR3 extends over 15 residues, inclusive of both ends. Germline values: CDR1 LNHDA, CDR2 SQIVND (reference sequence). This chain's CDR3 is CASGFTGRATYGYAL.

This clonotype was found a few times. The chain uses TRBV20-1 and TRBJ1-6; tentative D call: TRBD1 (6 bases). Trimming took 4 bases from V and 4 from J, leaving 14 bases between them. The CDR3 totals 15 residues. Germline lookup yields CDR1 DFQATT and CDR2 SNEGSKA (reference sequence). CDR3 sequence (DNA): TGCAGTGCTACCAATCAAGGACAGTATAATTCACCCCTCCACTTT. Protein product: CSATNQGQYNSPLHF.

This clonotype was found many times. This chain connects TRBV4-1 to TRBJ1-2, with D perhaps TRBD1 (6 bases). CDR3 length: 15 residues. CDR1 is MGHRA and CDR2 is YSYEKL in the germline V gene. Trimming removed 0 bases at V and 4 bases at J, with 12 bases between. For the CDR3, the DNA is TGCGCCAGCAGCCAAGAGATTCAGGGGATCTATGGCTACACCTTC. The encoded protein is CASSQEIQGIYGYTF.

The V call is TRBV4-2, the J call TRBJ2-2; tentatively, D is TRBD1 (5 bases). Deletions cut 4 bases from V and 2 bases from J, with 11 bases between. The CDR3 is 15 residues long. In germline, CDR1 is LGHNA, CDR2 YNFKEQ. CDR3 in DNA: TGTGCCAGCAGCCGTGGTGGGGCTAACACCGGGGAGCTGTTTTTT. It codes for CASSRGGANTGELFF.

The chain recombines TRBV2 with TRBJ1-6; TRBD1 matches 9 bases. CDR1 and CDR2 from the germline V gene are SNHLY and FYNNEI. The CDR3 spans 15 residues. Germline trimming cut 9 bases from V and 10 bases from J; bases unmatched to any gene: 13. The CDR3, as DNA: TGTGCCAGGGAAAACAGGGGGCTACTGGGCTCACCCCTCCACTTT. This gives the protein CARENRGLLGSPLHF.

As concerns this clonotype: One end of the junction is discordant with germline, which a read error may explain. CDR3 amino acids: CASSLAWDREGPTSYEQYF. CDR3 DNA: TGCGCCAGCAGCTTGGCCTGGGACAGGGAGGGCCCCACCAGCTACGAGCAGTACTTC. V and J are TRBV9 and TRBJ2-7; 9 bases align to TRBD1. The V gene's germline CDR1 is SGDLS and CDR2 YYNGEE. The CDR3 consists of 19 residues.

On this clonotype itself: One end of the junction is discordant with germline, which a read error may explain. The CDR3 here is CASRAGEGEQHF. Written as DNA, the CDR3 is TGCGCCAGCAGGGCAGGGGAGGGAGAGCAGCACTTC. The chain uses TRBV10-1 and TRBJ2-7, with D tentatively TRBD2 (7 bases). The CDR3 consists of 12 residues. Germline V CDR1 and CDR2: WNHNN, SYGVQD (reference sequence).

This clonotype occurred a few times. This chain connects TRBV10-3 to TRBJ2-7; 11 positions match TRBD2. This CDR3 has 15 residues. Germline V lookup: CDR1 ENHRY, CDR2 SYGVKD. The V and J ends lost 6 bases and 3 bases, in that order; junction bases with no gene match: 7. The CDR3 bases are TGTGCCATCAGGGACGTAGCGGGGGGGGGCTACGAGCAGTACTTC. It encodes CAIRDVAGGGYEQYF.

The chain joins TRBV29-1 to TRBJ1-6; TRBD1 might be the D (5 bases). The germline V gene encodes CDR1 SQVTM and CDR2 ANQGSEA. This CDR3 contains 12 residues. The V gene lost 7 bases and the J gene lost 9 bases, with 13 bases spanning the gap. The CDR3 reads CSDGTVGSPLHF. DNA for the CDR3: TGCAGCGACGGGACGGTGGGTTCACCCCTCCACTTT.

This CDR3 reads CASSPPGEQYF. The CDR3 DNA reads TGTGCCAGCAGTCCCCCTGGTGAGCAGTACTTC. The chain combines TRBV12-3 or TRBV12-4 with TRBJ2-7; D is unclear. The CDR3 extends over 11 amino acids. Trimming removed 5 bases from V and 7 bases from J, with 9 bases in between.

The chain carries TRBV20-1 and TRBJ2-7, with a weak D call TRBD2 (7 bases). Per germline, CDR1 DFQATT and CDR2 SNEGSKA (reference sequence). CDR3 length equals 13 residues. Between the trimmed V and J ends, which lost 1 base and 6 bases, there was a span of 13 bases. This chain's CDR3 is CSARVGGGGEQYF. CDR3 in DNA: TGCAGTGCTAGAGTCGGGGGAGGGGGCGAGCAGTACTTC.

The gene calls are TRBV14 and TRBJ2-7; D is unclear. The V end lost 2 bases, the J end lost 5 bases, and 10 bases lay between the germline ends. Germline V CDR1 and CDR2: SGHDN, FVKESK. There are 13 residues in the CDR3. CDR3 amino acids: CASSQPGSHEQYF. CDR3 in DNA: TGTGCCAGCAGCCAACCGGGTTCACACGAGCAGTACTTC.

This clonotype appeared a few times. The V gene is TRBV10-3, the J gene TRBJ2-5; D unresolved. The CDR3 runs to 11 residues. Germline loops: CDR1 ENHRY, CDR2 SYGVKD. Trimming cost V 8 bases and J 1 base, with 5 bases left between them. This chain's CDR3 is CAIASQETQYF. The CDR3 DNA reads as TGTGCCATCGCTTCCCAAGAGACCCAGTACTTC.

The chain uses TRBV10-1 and TRBJ2-7; possible D gene TRBD2, 6 bases. Per the germline V gene, CDR1 is WNHNN and CDR2 is SYGVQD (reference sequence). The V and J ends lost 0 bases and 5 bases respectively, with 8 bases between them. This CDR3 is built from 13 residues. CDR3 loop: CASSESWGDEQYF. The CDR3 DNA follows: TGCGCCAGCAGTGAGTCCTGGGGGGACGAGCAGTACTTC.

Concerning this clonotype: A read error may produce the germline difference seen at one junction end. V and J are TRBV20-1 and TRBJ2-7, with a tentative D call TRBD1 (5 bases). The germline CDR1 and CDR2 sequences are DFQATT and SNEGSKA (reference sequence). This CDR3 spans 12 amino acids. This CDR3 reads CSASRVSSEQYF. The CDR3 DNA reads as TGCAGTGCTAGCAGGGTTTCCTCCGAGCAGTACTTC.

In regard to this clonotype: A much more abundant neighbour one base away suggests this may be a read error. The gene calls are TRBV4-1 and TRBJ2-2, with D perhaps TRBD1 (6 bases). The CDR3 spans 16 residues. Germline values: CDR1 MGHRA, CDR2 YSYEKL. CDR3: CASSRLGTQNTGELSF. The CDR3 coding sequence is TGCGCCAGCAGTCGTTTGGGGACACAAAACACCGGGGAGCTGTCTTTT.

This clonotype showed up many times. The chain is built from TRBV4-1 and TRBJ1-4; D might be TRBD1 (6 bases). CDR3 length equals 16 residues. CDR1 and CDR2 (germline): MGHRA, YSYEKL. Deletions cut 0 bases from V and 6 bases from J, with 14 bases between. CDR3 residues: CASSQDVTGRDEKLFF. The DNA of the CDR3 is TGCGCCAGCAGCCAAGATGTGACAGGCCGGGATGAAAAACTGTTTTTT.

Details on this clonotype: The junction departs from germline at one end; a sequencing error may be responsible. This chain joins TRBV7-9 and TRBJ1-1; D not certain. The germline V gene has CDR1 SEHNR and CDR2 FQNEAQ (reference sequence). The CDR3 runs 14 residues. Here the CDR3 DNA reads TGTGTCAGCAGCTTAGGAGGAGTGGGCACTGAAGCTTTCTTT. Translating gives CVSSLGGVGTEAFF.

This clonotype has at least ten counts. The CDR3 nucleotides are TGCAGTGCTAGGGGGAGGAATGCAATAGATACGCAGTATTTT. This gives the protein CSARGRNAIDTQYF. V gene TRBV20-1 combines with J gene TRBJ2-3, with a weak D call TRBD2 (6 bases). The CDR3 is 14 amino acids. Germline V gene lookup returns CDR1 DFQATT and CDR2 SNEGSKA (reference sequence). Deletions cut 3 bases from V and 5 bases from J, with 15 bases between.